This T cell receptor beta chain was identified in a study of blood T cell repertoires in COVID-19. Background on the study: Donors in the United States, Italy and Spain gave samples during acute or convalescent COVID-19. Sample material is recorded as cDNA or gDNA derived from T cells, B-cell-depleted T cells, or PBMCs.

As processed by the authors: Nucleated cell number was recorded as an estimate derived from reference gene primer amplification. The data were produced by immunoSEQ multiplex PCR, yet TCRdb's version contains in-frame clones alone and is incomplete. Clone size and the V and J calls come from that table; the DNA yielded D and trimming. Of some 200,000 clones in the sample, more than 75% were seen once. The CDR3 contains 15 residues. J was trimmed by 6 bases and V by 4 bases; bases with no gene match: 8. The germline CDR1 and CDR2 sequences are KGHDR and SFDVKD. Seattle participants joined during active infection and were tracked over time.

The sample was peripheral blood. The origin of this receptor is a woman in her seventies with COVID-19, enrolled during active disease. The genes are TRBV24-1 and TRBJ1-5; TRBD1 matches at 7 bases. CDR3 protein: CATSDRDSPIQPQHF. The CDR3 nucleotides read TGTGCCACCAGTGACCGGGACAGTCCGATTCAGCCCCAGCATTTT.